The 28 T cell receptor beta chains listed next were all sequenced from one sample in a study of T cells in localized non-small cell lung cancer. The protocol was immunoSEQ multiplex PCR, while the TCRdb copy is restricted to in-frame clones and leaves out a portion. The repertoire holds 15,000 to 19,000 clones, with 80% to 90% as singletons. This sample comprised peripheral blood mononuclear cells, obtained before any cancer treatment. The receptor source for this set is an older male donor with stage II lung adenocarcinoma.

The V call is TRBV27, the J call TRBJ2-2; tentatively, D is TRBD1 (5 bases). The V gene's germline CDR1 is MNHEY and CDR2 SMNVEV (reference sequence). Deletions cut 3 bases from V and 4 bases from J, with 9 bases between. The CDR3 length is 14 residues. The CDR3 region is CASSFQGSTGELFF. The CDR3 DNA is TGTGCCAGCAGTTTCCAGGGAAGCACCGGGGAGCTGTTTTTT.

This clone appeared a single time. CDR3 in DNA: TGTGCCACCAGCAGAGAGGGAGGGCCCACTGAAGCTTTCTTT. Protein sequence: CATSREGGPTEAFF. This chain links TRBV15 with TRBJ1-1, with D hard to call. This CDR3 is built from 14 residues. Germline lookup yields CDR1 LNHNV and CDR2 YYDKDF (reference sequence). V lost 0 bases to trimming and J lost 4 bases, with 9 bases between them.

This clone was observed once. This chain joins TRBV18 and TRBJ2-1, with D unclear. The V end lost 4 bases, the J end lost 5 bases, and 9 bases lay between the germline ends. Germline V CDR1 and CDR2: KGHSH, LQKENI. The CDR3 has 13 amino acids. The CDR3 sequence is CASSLTIHNEQFF. The CDR3, as DNA: TGTGCCAGCTCACTTACGATACACAATGAGCAGTTCTTC.

V is TRBV19 and J is TRBJ1-1; 7 bases are shared with TRBD1. This CDR3 is 15 amino acids long. Per the germline V gene, CDR1 is LNHDA and CDR2 is SQIVND (reference sequence). J was trimmed by 0 bases and V by 9 bases; bases with no gene match: 10. The chain's CDR3 is CASRRSGTVNTEAFF. The CDR3, as DNA: TGTGCCAGCCGCCGCTCCGGGACAGTGAACACTGAAGCTTTCTTT.

The genes are TRBV28 and TRBJ2-5; D unclear. The CDR3 sequence is 11 residues long. Trimming left V 2 bases short and J 9 bases short, with 7 bases between. Germline values: CDR1 MDHEN, CDR2 SYDVKM. CDR3 protein: CASSLGVPQYF. The CDR3 region has the DNA TGTGCCAGCAGTTTAGGAGTCCCCCAGTACTTC.

The rearrangement uses TRBV27 and TRBJ2-7; D is tentatively TRBD1 or TRBD2 (5 bases each). V was trimmed by 5 bases and J by 10 bases, leaving 18 bases between them. The CDR3 has 13 residues. Germline values: CDR1 MNHEY, CDR2 SMNVEV (reference sequence). CDR3 region: CASSTGTAGQQYF. Written as DNA, the CDR3 is TGTGCCAGCAGTACCGGGACCGCAGGACAACAGTACTTC.

This clone was observed a handful of times. The V gene is TRBV18, the J gene TRBJ2-7, with 8 bases lining up with TRBD1. CDR3 length: 13 residues. CDR1 and CDR2 (germline): KGHSH, LQKENI. The trim removed 8 bases at V and 0 bases at J, leaving 3 bases unmatched. The CDR3 sequence is CASGQGPSYEQYF. The DNA for the CDR3 is TGTGCCAGCGGACAGGGACCCTCCTACGAGCAGTACTTC. Combining the CDR3 with reference TRBV18 and TRBJ2-7 gives the whole variable domain NAGVMQNPRHLVRRRGQEARLRCSPMKGHSHVYWYRQLPEEGLKFMVYLQKENIIDESGMPKERFSAEFPKEGPSILRIQQVVRGDSAAYFCASGQGPSYEQYFGPGTRLTVT.

The chain is built from TRBV7-9 and TRBJ1-1, with 11 bases matching TRBD1. This CDR3 has 19 residues. Per the germline V gene, CDR1 is SEHNR and CDR2 is FQNEAQ (reference sequence). Germline trimming cut 5 bases from V and 4 bases from J; bases unmatched to any gene: 18. The CDR3 reads CASSDTVGQGVYALTEAFF. CDR3 nucleotide sequence: TGTGCCAGCAGCGATACCGTGGGACAGGGGGTATATGCTCTCACTGAAGCTTTCTTT.

This clone turned up a few times. V usage is TRBV4-2 and J usage is TRBJ2-4; TRBD1 agrees at 9 bases. J was trimmed by 0 bases and V by 4 bases; bases with no gene match: 7. Germline assignment: CDR1 LGHNA and CDR2 YNFKEQ. The CDR3 contains 17 residues. The CDR3 coding sequence is TGTGCCAGCAGCCCCTTTACAGGGGGCGCAGCCAAAAACATTCAGTACTTC. Translation gives CASSPFTGGAAKNIQYF.

The chain couples TRBV28 to TRBJ1-1, with D tentatively TRBD1 (5 bases). Germline CDR1 and CDR2: MDHEN and SYDVKM. CDR3 length: 12 residues. V dropped 7 bases and J dropped 10 bases, with 16 bases sitting between them. The CDR3 is CASISGQRRAFF. The CDR3 coding sequence is TGTGCCAGCATTTCAGGGCAGAGGAGAGCTTTCTTT.

This clone was counted once. This chain connects TRBV9 to TRBJ1-1; no clear D. With 4 bases removed from V and 1 base from J, the gap between germline ends came to 8 bases. Per the germline V gene, CDR1 is SGDLS and CDR2 is YYNGEE. CDR3 length equals 13 residues. CDR3 protein: CASSLDPNTEAFF. The CDR3 DNA sequence: TGTGCCAGCAGCCTAGACCCGAACACTGAAGCTTTCTTT. Full variable domain (remainder filled in from reference TRBV9 and TRBJ1-1): DSGVTQTPKHLITATGQRVTLRCSPRSGDLSVYWYQQSLDQGLQFLIQYYNGEERAKGNILERFSAQQFPDLHSELNLSSLELGDSALYFCASSLDPNTEAFFGQGTRLTVV.

By its share, this clone is medium-sized. This rearrangement joins TRBV7-9 to TRBJ1-4; TRBD1 agrees at 8 bases. V trimming: 5 bases; J trimming: 4 bases; junction bases outside the gene matches: 12. CDR1 is SEHNR, CDR2 FQNEAQ, per germline (reference sequence). There are 17 residues in the CDR3. This CDR3 reads CASSRAGDRPGNEKLFF. The DNA of the CDR3 is TGTGCCAGCAGCCGCGCCGGGGACAGGCCTGGTAATGAAAAACTGTTTTTT.

The J gene is TRBJ2-2, the V gene TRBV6-1; perhaps TRBD1 as D (6 bases). The V end lost 1 base, the J end lost 4 bases, and 10 bases lay between the germline ends. Germline CDR1 and CDR2: MNHNS and SASEGT. The CDR3 spans 15 residues. Here the CDR3 DNA reads TGTGCCAGCAGTGAAGTCGACAGGTCCACCGGGGAGCTGTTTTTT. It codes for CASSEVDRSTGELFF.

This sequence joins TRBV19 and TRBJ2-7; 7 nucleotides align to TRBD1. Per the germline V gene, CDR1 is LNHDA and CDR2 is SQIVND (reference sequence). Trimming removed 6 bases from V and 0 bases from J; junction bases left unmatched: 8. The length of the CDR3 is 15 residues. The CDR3 coding sequence is TGTGCCAGTAGCCTAACGGGACAGAGCTCCTACGAGCAGTACTTC. As protein: CASSLTGQSSYEQYF.

V gene TRBV29-1 combines with J gene TRBJ2-5; 8 positions agree with TRBD2. The CDR3 contains 14 residues. The germline V gene encodes CDR1 SQVTM and CDR2 ANQGSEA. The junction had 14 bases not matched to a gene; V was cut back by 7 bases and J by 7 bases. DNA of the CDR3: TGCAGCGGTCTCAAACTAGCGGAGGGGGGGACCCAGTACTTC. It specifies CSGLKLAEGGTQYF. The whole variable domain, filled in from reference TRBV29-1 and TRBJ2-5, reads SAVISQKPSRDICQRGTSLTIQCQVDSQVTMMFWYRQQPGQSLTLIATANQGSEATYESGFVIDKFPISRPNLTFSTLTVSNMSPEDSSIYLCSGLKLAEGGTQYFGPGTRLLVL.

The gene calls are TRBV11-2 and TRBJ2-3; D remains unclear. This CDR3 spans 13 amino acids. CDR1 and CDR2 (germline): SGHAT, FQNNGV. The V and J ends lost 0 bases and 5 bases respectively, with 6 bases between them. This CDR3 is CASSLDPGDTQYF. The CDR3 DNA sequence: TGTGCCAGCAGCTTAGATCCTGGAGATACGCAGTATTTT.

The rearrangement links TRBV7-9 to TRBJ2-3; the D gene is possibly TRBD1 (6 bases). Germline CDR1 SEHNR, CDR2 FQNEAQ (reference sequence). This CDR3 region has 18 residues. Trimming stripped 1 base from V and 2 bases from J, with 19 bases between. This chain's CDR3 is CASSLESGTTGTTDTQYF. The CDR3 bases are TGTGCCAGCAGCTTAGAATCTGGGACGACAGGTACCACAGATACGCAGTATTTT.

This chain uses TRBV28 with TRBJ2-7, with D possibly being TRBD2 (6 bases). Germline V gene sequence: CDR1 MDHEN, CDR2 SYDVKM. V lost 7 bases to trimming and J lost 2 bases, with 15 bases between them. This CDR3 has 14 amino acids. CDR3 sequence: CASTFGTGPYEQYF. Here the CDR3 DNA reads TGTGCCAGCACTTTCGGGACTGGACCCTACGAGCAGTACTTC.

The V gene is TRBV4-1, the J gene TRBJ2-7; a possible D gene is TRBD2 (6 bases). Germline assignment: CDR1 MGHRA and CDR2 YSYEKL. CDR3 length: 15 residues. Trimming left V 1 base short and J 6 bases short, with 16 bases between. Here the CDR3 reads CASSQVPNGEVEQYF. CDR3 bases: TGCGCCAGCAGCCAAGTTCCTAACGGGGAGGTCGAGCAGTACTTC.

The chain uses TRBV28 and TRBJ1-5; 7 bases fit TRBD1. CDR3 length: 13 amino acids. V was pared by 2 bases and J by 7 bases, with 2 bases of the junction left unmatched. The V gene's germline CDR1 is MDHEN and CDR2 SYDVKM. CDR3 DNA: TGTGCCAGCAGTTTAGACAGGGTCCAGCCCCAGCATTTT. Translated: CASSLDRVQPQHF. The full variable domain, with the rest looked up from reference TRBV28 and TRBJ1-5, is DVKVTQSSRYLVKRTGEKVFLECVQDMDHENMFWYRQDPGLGLRLIYFSYDVKMKEKGDIPEGYSVSREKKERFSLILESASTNQTSMYLCASSLDRVQPQHFGDGTRLSIL.

The rearrangement joins TRBV9 to TRBJ2-3; 8 bases fit TRBD2. V was clipped by 0 bases and J by 4 bases; unmatched bases: 4. Germline lookup yields CDR1 SGDLS and CDR2 YYNGEE. This CDR3 region has 15 residues. CDR3 loop: CASSVGPGGADTQYF. The CDR3 DNA reads TGTGCCAGCAGCGTAGGACCGGGAGGGGCAGATACGCAGTATTTT.

This clone showed up just a few times. V usage is TRBV4-3 and J usage is TRBJ2-3; 7 bases align to TRBD2. The CDR3 covers 16 residues. The germline gives CDR1 LGHNA, CDR2 YSLEER. The junction had 9 bases not matched to a gene; V was cut back by 0 bases and J by 6 bases. The CDR3 bases are TGCGCCAGCAGCCAAGATTCCGGCGGGAGTGCGGATACGCAGTATTTT. This codes for CASSQDSGGSADTQYF.

This clone occurred once. The chain joins TRBV29-1 to TRBJ2-1, with 9 nucleotides matching TRBD1. Germline CDR1 is SQVTM and CDR2 is ANQGSEA. Trimming took 7 bases from V and 4 from J; bases not matched to a gene: 14. The CDR3 is 16 amino acids. The CDR3 protein is CSAPRTGDTVYNEQFF. The CDR3 DNA follows: TGCAGCGCCCCGAGGACAGGGGATACGGTATACAATGAGCAGTTCTTC.

The V and J genes are TRBV5-5 and TRBJ2-3; a weak D match, TRBD2 (6 bases). The germline V gene encodes CDR1 SGHKS and CDR2 YYEKEE (reference sequence). V lost 2 bases, J lost 2 bases, and 18 bases lay in between. The CDR3 has 17 amino acids. CDR3 residues: CASSFQTSRAFTDTQYF. CDR3 DNA: TGTGCCAGCAGCTTTCAAACTAGCAGGGCATTCACAGATACGCAGTATTTT.

This chain connects TRBV29-1 to TRBJ2-2, with 9 bases that match TRBD1. Germline-derived CDR1 and CDR2 are SQVTM and ANQGSEA. The CDR3 runs to 15 residues. Germline trimming cut 3 bases from V and 3 bases from J; bases unmatched to any gene: 5. The CDR3 protein is CSVDLDRGYTGELFF. As DNA, the CDR3 is TGCAGCGTTGACTTGGACAGGGGTTACACCGGGGAGCTGTTTTTT.

This chain joins TRBV27 and TRBJ2-7; 8 bases line up with TRBD1. The length of the CDR3 is 15 residues. Germline V gene lookup returns CDR1 MNHEY and CDR2 SMNVEV (reference sequence). Trimming took 4 bases from V and 1 from J; bases not matched to a gene: 6. CDR3 region: CASSSRDRLSYEQYF. The CDR3 nucleotides read TGTGCCAGCAGTTCCCGGGACAGGCTTTCCTACGAGCAGTACTTC.

The DNA of the CDR3 is TGTGCCAGCACCAGAATTTGGGACAATATTTATGGCTACACCTTC. This codes for CASTRIWDNIYGYTF. The chain couples TRBV6-5 to TRBJ1-2; D possibly corresponds to TRBD1 (6 bases). CDR3 length: 15 residues. Trimming cost V 7 bases and J 5 bases, with 20 bases left between them. CDR1 is MNHEY, CDR2 SVGAGI, per germline.

This sequence joins TRBV28 and TRBJ2-3, with 12 bases aligning to TRBD2. The CDR3 has 18 amino acids. Trimming at V came to 4 bases and at J to 0 bases, leaving 8 bases not matched to a gene. CDR1 is MDHEN, CDR2 SYDVKM, per germline. The CDR3 spells CASSSNLAGGPSTDTQYF. In DNA, the CDR3 is TGTGCCAGCAGTTCAAATCTAGCGGGAGGGCCGAGCACAGATACGCAGTATTTT.